A single sample gave rise to the 29 T cell receptor beta chains below, sequenced in a study of beta chain features in type 1 diabetes. As every portion of the isolated RNA was reverse transcribed, the sequencing read expressed TCRB transcripts. Assay: immunoSEQ multiplex PCR; the TCRdb copy retains only in-frame clones and omits some. The sample consists of roughly 150,000 clones, roughly 8% of them appearing once. What these receptors recognize is not known. Study-wide results and caveats: A moderate, significant TCRB CDR3 shortening appeared in type 1 diabetes across four CD4+ subsets.

Input material: central memory CD4+ T cells from blood. These receptors originate from a woman younger than 30 with type 1 diabetes.

The V gene is TRBV29-1, the J gene TRBJ1-1, with a weak D call TRBD1 (6 bases). V shed 1 base and J shed 11 bases, with 17 bases lying between them. The CDR3 extends over 13 amino acids. The germline V gene has CDR1 SQVTM and CDR2 ANQGSEA. The CDR3 is CSVEAEGDKSAFF. In DNA form, the CDR3 reads TGCAGCGTTGAAGCTGAGGGGGATAAGTCGGCTTTCTTT.

This clone has just a few counts. V and J are TRBV10-1 and TRBJ2-5; 9 bases match TRBD1. The J segment lost 1 base and the V segment lost 2 bases, leaving 2 bases of the junction unmatched. Germline CDR1 WNHNN, CDR2 SYGVQD (reference sequence). CDR3 size: 15 residues. This CDR3 reads CASSEGTGIQETQYF. DNA for the CDR3: TGCGCCAGCAGTGAGGGGACAGGGATCCAAGAGACCCAGTACTTC.

The rearrangement links TRBV7-9 to TRBJ1-6; D is unclear. This CDR3 contains 15 residues. Germline V lookup: CDR1 SEHNR, CDR2 FQNEAQ (reference sequence). V was shortened by 11 bases and J by 7 bases, with 21 bases between the two germline ends. In DNA, the CDR3 is TGTGCCGGGAGAACGAGGGAGGGCTTGAATTCACCCCTCCACTTT. Translation: CAGRTREGLNSPLHF.

V usage is TRBV5-1 and J usage is TRBJ2-7, with D perhaps matching TRBD1 (6 bases). Between the trimmed V and J ends, which lost 4 bases and 4 bases, there was a span of 9 bases. The CDR3 totals 12 residues. In germline, CDR1 is SGHRS, CDR2 YFSETQ. CDR3 nucleotides: TGCGCCAGCAGCGTTACAGGGTACGAGCAGTACTTC. This codes for CASSVTGYEQYF.

V usage is TRBV2 and J usage is TRBJ2-1, with 10 bases fitting TRBD2. With V trimmed by 7 bases and J by 15 bases, 12 bases remained unmatched. CDR1 and CDR2 from the germline V gene are SNHLY and FYNNEI. The CDR3 runs to 13 residues. The CDR3 DNA reads TGTGCCAGCAACCCGAGGCTAGCGGGGGCCCTGTTCTTC. Residues: CASNPRLAGALFF. The entire variable domain, with the rest obtained from reference TRBV2 and TRBJ2-1, is as follows: EPEVTQTPSHQVTQMGQEVILRCVPISNHLYFYWYRQILGQKVEFLVSFYNNEISEKSEIFDDQFSVERPDGSNFTLKIRSTKLEDSAMYFCASNPRLAGALFFGPGTRLTVL.

This clone was counted between two and nine times. The J gene is TRBJ2-3, the V gene TRBV5-6, with TRBD2 identical over 7 bases. Germline V gene lookup returns CDR1 SGHDT and CDR2 YYEEEE. Trimming took 3 bases from V and 1 from J; bases not matched to a gene: 2. The CDR3 runs to 14 residues. The CDR3 reads CASSSGLGTDTQYF. CDR3 sequence (DNA): TGTGCCAGCAGCTCTGGACTAGGCACAGATACGCAGTATTTT.

This clone has just a few counts. The J gene is TRBJ2-7, the V gene TRBV30; 8 bases match TRBD2. Per the germline V gene, CDR1 is GTSNPN and CDR2 is SVGIG (reference sequence). The CDR3 has 13 amino acids. J lost 3 bases, V lost 2 bases, and 3 bases had no gene match. CDR3 bases: TGTGCCTGGAGTACGGGAGGGATCTACGAGCAGTACTTC. Residues: CAWSTGGIYEQYF.

This sequence joins TRBV10-3 and TRBJ2-7; 8 nucleotides line up with TRBD1. J was trimmed by 3 bases and V by 10 bases; bases with no gene match: 11. Germline CDR1 ENHRY, CDR2 SYGVKD. The CDR3 is 14 amino acids. CDR3 protein: CATSRTGSYYEQYF. CDR3 nucleotide sequence: TGTGCCACTTCGCGGACAGGGTCGTACTACGAGCAGTACTTC.

The chain carries TRBV19 and TRBJ1-5; no reliable D call. V dropped 5 bases and J dropped 3 bases, with 8 bases sitting between them. Germline V lookup: CDR1 LNHDA, CDR2 SQIVND (reference sequence). The CDR3 is 13 residues long. The CDR3 coding sequence is TGTGCCAGTAGTGAGCTGAACAATCAGCCCCAGCATTTT. Translation: CASSELNNQPQHF.

CDR3: CASSPPTGSFDTGELFF. The CDR3 DNA sequence: TGCGCCAGCAGCCCTCCGACAGGGTCTTTTGACACCGGGGAGCTGTTTTTT. This chain uses TRBV5-1 with TRBJ2-2, with 7 bases aligning to TRBD1. In germline, CDR1 is SGHRS, CDR2 YFSETQ. The ends lost 4 bases at V and 3 bases at J; junction bases unmatched: 12. The CDR3 has 17 residues.

This clone was detected a few times. The genes are TRBV5-1 and TRBJ2-5; D may be TRBD1 (5 bases). There are 14 residues in the CDR3. Trimming cost V 4 bases and J 4 bases, with 14 bases left between them. The germline gives CDR1 SGHRS, CDR2 YFSETQ. CDR3 in amino acids: CASSTRQTAETQYF. The CDR3 DNA sequence: TGCGCCAGCAGCACGAGACAGACGGCAGAGACCCAGTACTTC.

This clone was counted at least ten times. V is TRBV6-1 and J is TRBJ2-2; 11 nucleotides align to TRBD2. Trimming removed 5 bases from V and 5 bases from J; junction bases left unmatched: 4. The germline V gene encodes CDR1 MNHNS and CDR2 SASEGT. The CDR3 has 15 residues. CDR3 nucleotides: TGTGCCAGCAGTTTGGGACTAGCGGTGACCGGGGAGCTGTTTTTT. This gives the protein CASSLGLAVTGELFF.

The CDR3 reads CASSLGGAAYGYTF. As DNA, the CDR3 is TGTGCCAGCAGCTTGGGCGGGGCCGCCTATGGCTACACCTTC. The chain has TRBV5-6 and TRBJ1-2; a weak D match, TRBD1 (5 bases). Germline V gives CDR1 SGHDT, CDR2 YYEEEE. The CDR3 is made up of 14 amino acids. Trimming cost V 0 bases and J 4 bases, with 10 bases left between them.

V gene TRBV6-1 combines with J gene TRBJ1-2; possible D gene TRBD1, 6 bases. CDR3 length: 13 residues. From germline, CDR1 is MNHNS and CDR2 SASEGT. Trimming removed 1 base at V and 7 bases at J, with 10 bases between. As DNA, the CDR3 is TGTGCCAGCAGTGAAGACAGGGCGGGTGGCTACACCTTC. It is translated as CASSEDRAGGYTF.

The chain is built from TRBV2 and TRBJ2-1; D gene uncertain. The CDR3 loop spans 14 amino acids. Trimming shortened V by 7 bases and J by 12 bases, and 22 bases separated the two germline ends. Germline V gene data show CDR1 as SNHLY and CDR2 as FYNNEI. CDR3 in DNA: TGTGCCAGCACATCGCTTTCTACTGTTGCTGGGCAGTTCTTC. It yields the protein CASTSLSTVAGQFF.

J is TRBJ2-2 and V is TRBV7-2, with D possibly TRBD1 on 5 matching bases. Looked up from germline, CDR1 is SGHTA and CDR2 is FQGNSA. There are 14 residues in the CDR3. V was shortened by 3 bases and J by 6 bases, with 11 bases between the two germline ends. For the CDR3, the DNA is TGTGCCAGCAGCTTGGGGCTAGGATCCGGGGAGCTGTTTTTT. Its protein product is CASSLGLGSGELFF.

This clone was seen a handful of times. J is TRBJ2-7 and V is TRBV11-2; 7 bases align to TRBD2. Trimming took 5 bases from V and 4 from J; bases not matched to a gene: 11. The CDR3 runs 15 residues. CDR1 is SGHAT and CDR2 is FQNNGV in the germline V gene. The CDR3 DNA reads TGTGCCAGCAGCGTCCGCGGCGGGAGCGGGTACGAGCAGTACTTC. Encoded protein: CASSVRGGSGYEQYF.

This clone was observed a few times. The chain employs TRBV25-1 and TRBJ1-2, with 7 positions matching TRBD1. Per germline, CDR1 MGHDK and CDR2 SYGVNS. The CDR3 contains 15 residues. V was pared by 4 bases and J by 5 bases, with 10 bases of the junction left unmatched. The CDR3: CASSGSTGNLYGYTF. CDR3 in DNA: TGTGCCAGCAGTGGGTCGACAGGGAATCTTTATGGCTACACCTTC.

This clone showed up just a few times. This chain joins TRBV27 and TRBJ2-2; D is unclear. CDR3 length: 16 residues. Trimming removed 5 bases from V and 2 bases from J, with 15 bases in between. Germline V gene lookup returns CDR1 MNHEY and CDR2 SMNVEV (reference sequence). The CDR3 DNA reads TGTGCCAGCAGTCCGCGACTGTTGACCAACACCGGGGAGCTGTTTTTT. Its protein product is CASSPRLLTNTGELFF.

This clone has a handful of counts. This chain uses TRBV5-1 with TRBJ2-2; 8 bases are a match to TRBD1. Germline CDR1 SGHRS, CDR2 YFSETQ. The CDR3 is made up of 16 amino acids. With V trimmed by 2 bases and J by 2 bases, 5 bases remained unmatched. Here the CDR3 reads CASSFRTGLNTGELFF. CDR3 sequence (DNA): TGCGCCAGCAGCTTCCGGACAGGGCTAAACACCGGGGAGCTGTTTTTT. The full variable domain, in which reference TRBV5-1 and TRBJ2-2 provide the parts outside the CDR3, is KAGVTQTPRYLIKTRGQQVTLSCSPISGHRSVSWYQQTPGQGLQFLFEYFSETQRNKGNFPGRFSGRQFSNSRSEMNVSTLELGDSALYLCASSFRTGLNTGELFFGEGSRLTVL.

The gene calls are TRBV11-3 and TRBJ1-3; TRBD1 agrees at 8 bases. The CDR3 is made up of 15 amino acids. CDR1 and CDR2 from the germline V gene are SGHNT and YENEEA. The J segment lost 3 bases and the V segment lost 2 bases, leaving 3 bases of the junction unmatched. CDR3 coding DNA: TGTGCCAGCAGCTTACAGGGGGCGTTTGGAAACACCATATATTTT. Translated: CASSLQGAFGNTIYF.

This clone was counted only a few times. The V call is TRBV18, the J call TRBJ2-7; D may be TRBD2 (6 bases). In germline, CDR1 is KGHSH, CDR2 LQKENI. The V gene lost 3 bases and the J gene lost 1 base, with 13 bases spanning the gap. This CDR3 is 15 amino acids long. In DNA, the CDR3 is TGTGCCAGCTCACCGGGTGGGGAGGTTTCCTACGAGCAGTACTTC. Translated, it gives CASSPGGEVSYEQYF.

This clone was seen a handful of times. This chain connects TRBV5-1 to TRBJ2-7; TRBD2 agrees at 9 bases. The length of the CDR3 is 16 residues. Trimming took 4 bases from V and 9 from J; bases not matched to a gene: 17. Looked up from germline, CDR1 is SGHRS and CDR2 is YFSETQ. The CDR3 region has the DNA TGCGCCAGCAGCGGGGCGGGGGGGTCAACCTCATCGGGGCAGTACTTC. Translated: CASSGAGGSTSSGQYF.

The chain links TRBV5-1 to TRBJ2-1; 8 bases align to TRBD2. The V and J ends lost 2 bases and 9 bases, in that order; junction bases with no gene match: 10. This CDR3 comprises 15 residues. Germline lookup yields CDR1 SGHRS and CDR2 YFSETQ. The CDR3 DNA reads as TGCGCCAGCAGCTTCCCCGGATATAGCGGGATTGAGCAGTTCTTC. It codes for CASSFPGYSGIEQFF.

This clone was detected a few times. DNA for the CDR3: TGCGCCAGCAGTGAGTATGGGCAGGGGGCCTACGAGCAGTACTTC. It yields the protein CASSEYGQGAYEQYF. This chain uses TRBV10-2 with TRBJ2-7; TRBD1 agrees at 7 bases. Per germline, CDR1 WSHSY and CDR2 SAAADI. The CDR3 loop spans 15 amino acids. Trimming took 1 base from V and 2 from J; bases not matched to a gene: 5.

This clone occurred a few times. The sample carries other DNA sequences with the same CDR3. This chain joins TRBV5-4 and TRBJ2-5; 12 bases line up with TRBD2. The CDR3 runs to 15 residues. Germline V gene lookup returns CDR1 SGHNT and CDR2 YYREEE (reference sequence). J gave up 3 bases and V 1 base, and 1 base lay outside the gene matches. The CDR3 loop is CASSLRLAGEETQYF. The CDR3 nucleotides are TGTGCCAGCAGCTTGAGACTAGCGGGGGAAGAGACCCAGTACTTC.

J is TRBJ2-3 and V is TRBV11-3; tentatively, D is TRBD2 (6 bases). Trimming removed 4 bases from V and 8 bases from J, with 19 bases in between. Germline V gene lookup returns CDR1 SGHNT and CDR2 YENEEA. The CDR3 spans 15 residues. The CDR3 sequence: CASSSTITSLSTQYF. CDR3 DNA: TGTGCCAGCAGCTCGACCATAACTAGCTTGAGTACGCAGTATTTT.

This rearrangement joins TRBV19 to TRBJ1-1, with 8 positions matching TRBD1. The CDR3 totals 16 residues. Trimming took 7 bases from V and 1 from J; bases not matched to a gene: 11. The germline V gene encodes CDR1 LNHDA and CDR2 SQIVND (reference sequence). Here the CDR3 reads CASTPLIGQGNTEAFF. CDR3 DNA: TGTGCCAGTACCCCACTCATAGGACAGGGGAACACTGAAGCTTTCTTT.

This chain links TRBV27 with TRBJ2-5; 8 bases map to TRBD1. The V gene's germline CDR1 is MNHEY and CDR2 SMNVEV (reference sequence). There are 14 residues in the CDR3. V lost 5 bases to trimming and J lost 6 bases; unmatched junction nucleotides: 8. This CDR3 reads CASSLAGGLQTQYF. The DNA of the CDR3 is TGTGCCAGCAGTCTGGCAGGGGGCCTACAGACCCAGTACTTC.